The 28 T cell receptor beta chains in this list originate from one sample, sequenced in a study of shared T cell receptors in the human thymus. The protocol was immunoSEQ multiplex PCR, while the TCRdb copy is restricted to in-frame clones and leaves out a portion. The repertoire has about 500,000 clones, roughly 74% of them found once; the top ten carry approximately 0.013%. This sample was shared with a second study, whose subject was human thymus T cells.

The sequenced sample consisted of thymocytes. The source is a boy less than two years old with a congenital heart defect.

This sequence joins TRBV5-1 and TRBJ2-5; 12 nucleotides align to TRBD2. This CDR3 comprises 18 residues. The germline V gene encodes CDR1 SGHRS and CDR2 YFSETQ. Trimming took 1 base from V and 4 from J; bases not matched to a gene: 11. In DNA form, the CDR3 reads TGCGCCAGCAGCTTGACGCCTACTAGCGGGAGGCCAAGAGAGACCCAGTACTTC. Translating it yields CASSLTPTSGRPRETQYF.

The rearrangement uses TRBV7-3 and TRBJ2-3; 8 nucleotides match TRBD2. There are 17 residues in the CDR3. V was pared by 5 bases and J by 1 base, with 11 bases of the junction left unmatched. The germline CDR1 and CDR2 sequences are SGHTA and FQGTGA. CDR3 DNA: TGTGCCAGCAGCCCCGCGGGGGGCGCAACACGCACAGATACGCAGTATTTT. This codes for CASSPAGGATRTDTQYF. Complete variable domain (other parts from reference TRBV7-3 and TRBJ2-3): GAGVSQTPSNKVTEKGKYVELRCDPISGHTALYWYRQSLGQGPEFLIYFQGTGAADDSGLPNDRFFAVRPEGSVSTLKIQRTERGDSAVYLCASSPAGGATRTDTQYFGPGTRLTVL.

The V gene is TRBV6-7, the J gene TRBJ2-5; TRBD2 matches at 7 bases. TRBV6-7 is marked as an open reading frame, function uncertain. The V gene end was trimmed by 2 bases and the J gene end by 13 bases; junction bases not matched to a gene: 7. This CDR3 region has 12 residues. CDR3 loop: CASSYDGTNPYF. The DNA of the CDR3 is TGTGCCAGCAGTTACGACGGGACTAACCCGTACTTC.

This clone was seen once. V is TRBV7-7 and J is TRBJ2-1; D uncertain. With 5 bases removed from V and 2 bases from J, the gap between germline ends came to 10 bases. The germline CDR1 and CDR2 sequences are SSHAT and FNYEAQ (reference sequence). CDR3 length: 14 amino acids. CDR3 protein: CASSAISPYNEQFF. CDR3 nucleotides: TGTGCCAGCAGCGCTATCTCCCCCTACAATGAGCAGTTCTTC.

This clone was seen once. V is TRBV6-5 and J is TRBJ2-6, with D perhaps TRBD1 (6 bases). Germline V gives CDR1 MNHEY, CDR2 SVGAGI. With 2 bases removed from V and 0 bases from J, the gap between germline ends came to 8 bases. CDR3 length equals 16 residues. The CDR3 region has the DNA TGTGCCAGCAGTTACCACAGGGCCTCTGGGGCCAACGTCCTGACTTTC. As protein: CASSYHRASGANVLTF.

The rearrangement uses TRBV18 and TRBJ1-4, with a weak D call TRBD1 (5 bases). Germline V CDR1 and CDR2: KGHSH, LQKENI. The CDR3 has 19 residues. Trimming took off 4 bases at V and 3 bases at J, with 24 bases between the two ends. The CDR3 DNA reads TGTGCCAGCTCACTCGACACACCGGATGGGGCGGCGTCTAATGAAAAACTGTTTTTT. Translating it yields CASSLDTPDGAASNEKLFF.

The chain links TRBV5-1 to TRBJ2-1; the match to TRBD2 covers 10 bases. The length of the CDR3 is 19 residues. V lost 6 bases, J lost 5 bases, and 20 bases stayed unmatched. Looked up from germline, CDR1 is SGHRS and CDR2 is YFSETQ. The CDR3 bases are TGCGCCAGCACCTTCTTAGCGGGAGGCGCACGTGGGCAACACAATGAGCAGTTCTTC. Its protein is CASTFLAGGARGQHNEQFF.

This clone was detected only once. The sample contains more than one DNA sequence encoding this CDR3. The chain links TRBV20-1 to TRBJ2-7; D ambiguous. There are 11 residues in the CDR3. Germline V gene sequence: CDR1 DFQATT, CDR2 SNEGSKA (reference sequence). Between the trimmed V and J ends, which lost 0 bases and 3 bases, there was a span of 3 bases. CDR3 in DNA: TGCAGTGCTAGAGATTACTACGAGCAGTACTTC. This codes for CSARDYYEQYF.

This clone appeared a few times. The rearrangement uses TRBV5-1 and TRBJ1-2, with TRBD1 matching 7 bases. Losses at the gene ends were 1 base for V and 5 bases for J; bases not matched to a gene: 32. This CDR3 has 23 residues. Germline V lookup: CDR1 SGHRS, CDR2 YFSETQ. The CDR3 DNA sequence: TGCGCCAGCAGCTTGTCTCGCGGGACAGCCCAATCTGGAGCCGCCGCCCAACTATATGGCTACACCTTC. Residues: CASSLSRGTAQSGAAAQLYGYTF.

The chain has TRBV7-9 and TRBJ2-5, with 9 nucleotides matching TRBD1. CDR1 SEHNR and CDR2 FQNEAQ come from the germline V gene (reference sequence). The ends lost 6 bases at V and 3 bases at J; junction bases unmatched: 5. The CDR3 has 14 amino acids. The CDR3 reads CASRGTGSKETQYF. CDR3 nucleotide sequence: TGTGCCAGCAGGGGGACAGGGAGTAAAGAGACCCAGTACTTC.

The gene calls are TRBV27 and TRBJ2-2; D not resolved. This CDR3 region has 17 residues. Trimming cost V 2 bases and J 2 bases, with 15 bases left between them. Per the germline V gene, CDR1 is MNHEY and CDR2 is SMNVEV (reference sequence). The CDR3 DNA follows: TGTGCCAGCAGTTTAAAGGCGCAGGCCCCTAACACCGGGGAGCTGTTTTTT. Translating gives CASSLKAQAPNTGELFF.

The chain links TRBV5-1 to TRBJ1-2; 8 nucleotides match TRBD1. The CDR3 contains 14 residues. The ends lost 2 bases at V and 1 base at J; junction bases unmatched: 1. The V gene's germline CDR1 is SGHRS and CDR2 YFSETQ. DNA of the CDR3: TGCGCCAGCAGCTTAGACAGGGGTAACTATGGCTACACCTTC. Amino acid sequence: CASSLDRGNYGYTF.

This chain joins TRBV15 and TRBJ2-1, with 9 bases fitting TRBD2. The V and J ends lost 3 bases and 8 bases, in that order; junction bases with no gene match: 11. The CDR3 consists of 16 residues. From germline, CDR1 is LNHNV and CDR2 YYDKDF (reference sequence). The DNA for the CDR3 is TGTGCCACCAGCAGTCCCGTGGCGGGAGGGATAGATGAGCAGTTCTTC. It translates to CATSSPVAGGIDEQFF.

The rearrangement joins TRBV19 to TRBJ2-4, with TRBD1 matching 9 bases. CDR1 and CDR2 (germline): LNHDA, SQIVND (reference sequence). J gave up 0 bases and V 3 bases, and 6 bases lay outside the gene matches. The CDR3 covers 17 residues. The CDR3 here is CASSMTGGGLAKNIQYF. The CDR3 nucleotides read TGTGCCAGTAGTATGACAGGGGGAGGGTTAGCCAAAAACATTCAGTACTTC.

The rearrangement links TRBV5-1 to TRBJ2-2; D is uncertain. Germline V gene data show CDR1 as SGHRS and CDR2 as YFSETQ. V lost 1 base and J lost 1, with 8 bases in between. CDR3 size: 15 residues. CDR3 sequence reads: CASSLSGLNTGELFF. CDR3 bases: TGCGCCAGCAGCTTGTCGGGTTTGAACACCGGGGAGCTGTTTTTT. The complete variable domain, with remaining parts taken from reference TRBV5-1 and TRBJ2-2, reads KAGVTQTPRYLIKTRGQQVTLSCSPISGHRSVSWYQQTPGQGLQFLFEYFSETQRNKGNFPGRFSGRQFSNSRSEMNVSTLELGDSALYLCASSLSGLNTGELFFGEGSRLTVL.

The chain combines TRBV5-1 with TRBJ2-2; TRBD2 matches 9 bases. The CDR3 sequence is 18 residues long. Germline CDR1 SGHRS, CDR2 YFSETQ. J lost 1 base, V lost 4 bases, and 11 bases had no gene match. The CDR3 nucleotides read TGCGCCAGCAGCATGCCCGGGACTAGCTACGAGAACACCGGGGAGCTGTTTTTT. This sequence encodes CASSMPGTSYENTGELFF.

This clone appeared a few times. The chain couples TRBV2 to TRBJ2-1, with D possibly matching TRBD2 (6 bases). V dropped 5 bases and J dropped 0 bases, with 11 bases sitting between them. The germline V gene encodes CDR1 SNHLY and CDR2 FYNNEI. The CDR3 spans 15 residues. The CDR3 here is CASSFSGLSYNEQFF. The CDR3 nucleotides read TGTGCCAGCAGTTTTAGCGGACTCTCCTACAATGAGCAGTTCTTC.

The chain couples TRBV19 to TRBJ2-7; 14 positions match TRBD2. CDR3 length: 16 residues. Trimming cost V 5 bases and J 2 bases; bases outside gene matches: 5. Per the germline V gene, CDR1 is LNHDA and CDR2 is SQIVND (reference sequence). The CDR3 coding sequence is TGTGCCAGTAGTGGGACTAGCGGGAGTGGGACCTACGAGCAGTACTTC. Protein: CASSGTSGSGTYEQYF. Complete variable domain (other parts from reference TRBV19 and TRBJ2-7): DGGITQSPKYLFRKEGQNVTLSCEQNLNHDAMYWYRQDPGQGLRLIYYSQIVNDFQKGDIAEGYSVSREKKESFPLTVTSAQKNPTAFYLCASSGTSGSGTYEQYFGPGTRLTVT.

This clone was detected a few times. The chain employs TRBV7-8 and TRBJ2-3; D is possibly TRBD2 (6 bases). The CDR3 is 17 residues long. CDR1 is SGHVS, CDR2 FQNEAQ, per germline. Trimming stripped 5 bases from V and 1 base from J, with 19 bases between. CDR3 nucleotide sequence: TGTGCCAGCAGCCCTCCCGGTGGGGGAGGACGCACAGATACGCAGTATTTT. It translates to CASSPPGGGGRTDTQYF.

This CDR3 reads CASSWVAAPLEQYF. The CDR3 DNA follows: TGTGCCAGCAGCTGGGTGGCGGCCCCCCTCGAGCAGTACTTC. V usage is TRBV28 and J usage is TRBJ2-7; no reliable D call. The CDR3 has 14 residues. Germline V gene sequence: CDR1 MDHEN, CDR2 SYDVKM. The V gene lost 6 bases and the J gene lost 6 bases, with 18 bases spanning the gap.

The chain carries TRBV4-3 and TRBJ2-7; 10 bases line up with TRBD2. V gave up 3 bases and J gave up 3 bases; unmatched junction bases: 5. CDR3 length equals 15 residues. The germline V gene has CDR1 LGHNA and CDR2 YSLEER. Here the CDR3 DNA reads TGCGCCAGCAGCCAGATTGGACTAGCGGACTACGAGCAGTACTTC. Protein sequence: CASSQIGLADYEQYF.

This clone was observed a single time. The chain has TRBV6-1 and TRBJ2-7, with a tentative D call TRBD1 (7 bases). Germline V gene sequence: CDR1 MNHNS, CDR2 SASEGT. V was shortened by 6 bases and J by 6 bases, with 15 bases between the two germline ends. The CDR3 has 13 amino acids. Here the CDR3 DNA reads TGTGCCAGCAGCGACACCCAGGGGGGCGAGCAGTACTTC. Translated: CASSDTQGGEQYF.

This chain uses TRBV5-1 with TRBJ1-1, with 7 positions matching TRBD1. Germline V gene sequence: CDR1 SGHRS, CDR2 YFSETQ. The junction had 15 bases not matched to a gene; V was cut back by 5 bases and J by 2 bases. The CDR3 is 17 residues long. CDR3 DNA sequence: TGCGCCAGCAGATTAATCAGGGGGGACGCTACCAACACTGAAGCTTTCTTT. This gives the protein CASRLIRGDATNTEAFF.

V is TRBV18 and J is TRBJ2-7; 11 bases map to TRBD1. This CDR3 has 19 residues. The V and J ends lost 2 bases and 4 bases, in that order; junction bases with no gene match: 16. Per germline, CDR1 KGHSH and CDR2 LQKENI. The CDR3 reads CASSPTGTGGPGTWYEQYF. The DNA of the CDR3 is TGTGCCAGCTCACCAACCGGGACAGGGGGTCCCGGGACATGGTACGAGCAGTACTTC. Together with reference TRBV18 and TRBJ2-7, the CDR3 gives the full variable domain: NAGVMQNPRHLVRRRGQEARLRCSPMKGHSHVYWYRQLPEEGLKFMVYLQKENIIDESGMPKERFSAEFPKEGPSILRIQQVVRGDSAAYFCASSPTGTGGPGTWYEQYFGPGTRLTVT.

J is TRBJ1-5 and V is TRBV5-6; the match to TRBD1 covers 8 bases. The germline gives CDR1 SGHDT, CDR2 YYEEEE. There are 15 residues in the CDR3. With V trimmed by 0 bases and J by 10 bases, 9 bases remained unmatched. The CDR3 region is CASSLAGQADRPQHF. The CDR3 DNA follows: TGTGCCAGCAGCTTGGCGGGACAGGCCGATCGTCCCCAGCATTTT.

The genes are TRBV7-8 and TRBJ1-1; maybe TRBD1 (5 bases). V lost 5 bases and J 3 bases, leaving 7 bases between the germline ends. The germline CDR1 and CDR2 sequences are SGHVS and FQNEAQ. This CDR3 comprises 12 residues. The CDR3: CASSRGDTEAFF. The CDR3 DNA follows: TGTGCCAGCAGCCGGGGGGACACTGAAGCTTTCTTT.

The chain uses TRBV9 and TRBJ2-1; tentative D call: TRBD1 (7 bases). The CDR3 has 16 amino acids. The ends were cut back, 3 bases at V and 0 bases at J, with 13 bases in the middle. Germline CDR1 SGDLS, CDR2 YYNGEE. CDR3 DNA: TGTGCCAGCAGCGACCGGAGGGGGCTCTCCTACAATGAGCAGTTCTTC. It codes for CASSDRRGLSYNEQFF. The full variable domain, completed using reference TRBV9 and TRBJ2-1, is DSGVTQTPKHLITATGQRVTLRCSPRSGDLSVYWYQQSLDQGLQFLIQYYNGEERAKGNILERFSAQQFPDLHSELNLSSLELGDSALYFCASSDRRGLSYNEQFFGPGTRLTVL.

V and J are TRBV14 and TRBJ2-1, with D tentatively TRBD2 (7 bases). The CDR3 has 19 residues. Germline CDR1 SGHDN, CDR2 FVKESK. V was shortened by 1 base and J by 6 bases, with 25 bases between the two germline ends. The DNA of the CDR3 is TGTGCCAGCAGCCAAGGGGGGAGGGGGAGGGCCCTCCCCGGCAATGAGCAGTTCTTC. It translates to CASSQGGRGRALPGNEQFF.